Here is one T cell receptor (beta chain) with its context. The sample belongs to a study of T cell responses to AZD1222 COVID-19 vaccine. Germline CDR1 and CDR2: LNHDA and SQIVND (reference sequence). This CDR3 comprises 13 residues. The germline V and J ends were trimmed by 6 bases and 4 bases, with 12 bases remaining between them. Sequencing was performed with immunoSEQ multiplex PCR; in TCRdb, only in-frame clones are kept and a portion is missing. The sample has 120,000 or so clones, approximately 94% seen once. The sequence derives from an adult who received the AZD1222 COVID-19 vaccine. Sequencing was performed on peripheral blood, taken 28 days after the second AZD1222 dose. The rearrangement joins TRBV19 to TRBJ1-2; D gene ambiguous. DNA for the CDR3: TGTGCCAGTAGGCGTGGGCCCCTCTATGGCTACACCTTC. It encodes CASRRGPLYGYTF.